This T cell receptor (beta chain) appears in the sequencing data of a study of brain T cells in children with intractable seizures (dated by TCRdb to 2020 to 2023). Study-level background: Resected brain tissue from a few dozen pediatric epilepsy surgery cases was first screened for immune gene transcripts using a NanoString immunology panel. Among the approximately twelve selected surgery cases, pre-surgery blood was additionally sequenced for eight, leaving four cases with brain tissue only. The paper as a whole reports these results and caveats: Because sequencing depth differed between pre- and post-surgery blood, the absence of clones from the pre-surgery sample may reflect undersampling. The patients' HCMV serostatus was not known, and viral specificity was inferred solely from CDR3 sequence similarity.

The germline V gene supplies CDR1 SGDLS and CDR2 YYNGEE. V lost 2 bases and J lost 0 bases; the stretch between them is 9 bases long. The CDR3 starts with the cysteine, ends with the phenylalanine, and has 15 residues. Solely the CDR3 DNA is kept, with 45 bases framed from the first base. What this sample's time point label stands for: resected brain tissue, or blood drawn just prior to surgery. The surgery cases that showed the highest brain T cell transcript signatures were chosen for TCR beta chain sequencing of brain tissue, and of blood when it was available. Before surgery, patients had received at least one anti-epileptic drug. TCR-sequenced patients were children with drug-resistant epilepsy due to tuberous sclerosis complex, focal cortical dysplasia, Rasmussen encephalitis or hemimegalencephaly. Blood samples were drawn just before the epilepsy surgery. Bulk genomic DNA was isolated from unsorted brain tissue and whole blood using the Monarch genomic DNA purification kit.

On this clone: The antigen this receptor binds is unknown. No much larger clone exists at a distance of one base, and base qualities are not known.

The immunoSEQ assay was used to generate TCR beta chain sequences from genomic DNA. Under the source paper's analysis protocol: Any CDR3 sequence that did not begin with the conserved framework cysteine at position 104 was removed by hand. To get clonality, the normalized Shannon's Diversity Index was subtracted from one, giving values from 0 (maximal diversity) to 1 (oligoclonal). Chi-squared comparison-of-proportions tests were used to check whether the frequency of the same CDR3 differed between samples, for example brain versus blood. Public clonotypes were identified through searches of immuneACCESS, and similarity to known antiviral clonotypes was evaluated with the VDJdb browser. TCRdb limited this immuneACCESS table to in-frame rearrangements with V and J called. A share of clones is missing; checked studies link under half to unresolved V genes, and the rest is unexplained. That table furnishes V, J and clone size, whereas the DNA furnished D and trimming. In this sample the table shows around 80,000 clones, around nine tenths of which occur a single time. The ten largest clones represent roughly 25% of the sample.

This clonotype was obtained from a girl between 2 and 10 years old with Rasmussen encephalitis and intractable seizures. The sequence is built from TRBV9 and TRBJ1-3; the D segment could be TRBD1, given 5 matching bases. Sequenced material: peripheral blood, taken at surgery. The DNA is TGTGCCAGCAGCGTCGGGGGGTCCTCTGGAAACACCATATATTTT. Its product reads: CASSVGGSSGNTIYF.